The rows below give T cell receptor beta chains drawn from one sample of a study of cytomegalovirus exposure and HLA in healthy donors. Sequencing was performed with immunoSEQ multiplex PCR; in TCRdb, only in-frame clones are kept and a portion is missing. The data hold around 200,000 clones, with approximately 80% observed a single time. Sequences were obtained from PBMCs. The source is a boy younger than 18 in good health and CMV-seronegative. Both conserved end residues are part of each CDR3. Fields, in order: clone size, J gene, V gene, D gene, CDR3 DNA, CDR3 protein. The D gene is left open where the match is weak. A clone size is listed for some rows: how often the clone was seen (once, few, many), or a class if it is expanded.

clone_size: .; j_call: TRBJ2-7; v_call: TRBV21-1; d_call: .; cdr3_nt: TGTGCCAGCAGCAAAGGGGATAGGGTCGCGGGATCCTACGAGCAGTACTTC; cdr3_aa: CASSKGDRVAGSYEQYF
clone_size: .; j_call: TRBJ1-1; v_call: TRBV5-1; d_call: TRBD1; cdr3_nt: TGCGCCAGCGGCAATACAGGGGCTGAAGCTTTCTTT; cdr3_aa: CASGNTGAEAFF
clone_size: .; j_call: TRBJ2-5; v_call: TRBV7-9; d_call: .; cdr3_nt: TGTGCCAGCAGCTTGTTTCCGGGGCAAGAGACCCAGTACTTC; cdr3_aa: CASSLFPGQETQYF
clone_size: .; j_call: TRBJ2-7; v_call: TRBV2; d_call: .; cdr3_nt: TGTGCCAGCAGTGTGTCCCCGTACTACGAGCAGTACTTC; cdr3_aa: CASSVSPYYEQYF
clone_size: .; j_call: TRBJ1-1; v_call: TRBV5-1; d_call: .; cdr3_nt: TGCGCCAGCAGCTCGGGGGGCGCTTATCGACAGGTGAACACTGAAGCTTTCTTT; cdr3_aa: CASSSGGAYRQVNTEAFF
clone_size: .; j_call: TRBJ2-1; v_call: TRBV4-1; d_call: TRBD1; cdr3_nt: TGCGCCAGCAGCCAATTCGGGACAGAGTACAATGAGCAGTTCTTC; cdr3_aa: CASSQFGTEYNEQFF
clone_size: .; j_call: TRBJ1-1; v_call: TRBV30; d_call: .; cdr3_nt: TGTGCCTGGAGTTTCAGGATAACTGAAGCTTTCTTT; cdr3_aa: CAWSFRITEAFF
clone_size: .; j_call: TRBJ2-5; v_call: TRBV5-1; d_call: .; cdr3_nt: TGCGCCAGCAGCGAGAGCCAAGAGACCCAGTACTTC; cdr3_aa: CASSESQETQYF
clone_size: .; j_call: TRBJ2-3; v_call: TRBV5-1; d_call: .; cdr3_nt: TGCGCCAGCAGCCATCCGGCAGATACGCAGTATTTT; cdr3_aa: CASSHPADTQYF
clone_size: .; j_call: TRBJ2-7; v_call: TRBV11-2; d_call: .; cdr3_nt: TGTGCCAGCAGCTCCATTACGGGACACTCCTACGAGCAGTACTTC; cdr3_aa: CASSSITGHSYEQYF
clone_size: once; j_call: TRBJ2-1; v_call: TRBV5-1; d_call: .; cdr3_nt: TGCGCCAGCAGCTTGTCATACGATGGGACTTTAAATGAGCAGTTCTTC; cdr3_aa: CASSLSYDGTLNEQFF
clone_size: .; j_call: TRBJ2-7; v_call: TRBV7-9; d_call: .; cdr3_nt: TGTGCCAGCAGCTTTAATGGCAGGAACGAGCAGTACTTC; cdr3_aa: CASSFNGRNEQYF
clone_size: .; j_call: TRBJ2-1; v_call: TRBV27; d_call: .; cdr3_nt: TGTGCCAGCAGTGACAACAGGGGCGGACTAGCTGGCTCCTACAATGAGCAGTTCTTC; cdr3_aa: CASSDNRGGLAGSYNEQFF
clone_size: .; j_call: TRBJ1-2; v_call: TRBV5-5; d_call: .; cdr3_nt: TGTGCCAGCAGCTTGGAAGGGAAGCGGAGGAAATCTAACTATGGCTACACCTTC; cdr3_aa: CASSLEGKRRKSNYGYTF
clone_size: .; j_call: TRBJ2-5; v_call: TRBV7-9; d_call: .; cdr3_nt: TGTGCCAGCAGCCTCCGGGACATAGAGACCCAGTACTTC; cdr3_aa: CASSLRDIETQYF
clone_size: .; j_call: TRBJ2-7; v_call: TRBV9; d_call: .; cdr3_nt: TGTGCCAGCAGTCCGGAGGGGGCCATCTACGAGCAGTACTTC; cdr3_aa: CASSPEGAIYEQYF
clone_size: .; j_call: TRBJ1-4; v_call: TRBV6-6; d_call: .; cdr3_nt: TGTGCCACCTCCCCCAGGGGTAATGAAAAACTGTTTTTT; cdr3_aa: CATSPRGNEKLFF
clone_size: once; j_call: TRBJ2-1; v_call: TRBV5-4; d_call: .; cdr3_nt: TGTGCCAGCAGCCAGGCCGGATTAACGAATGAGCAGTTCTTC; cdr3_aa: CASSQAGLTNEQFF
clone_size: .; j_call: TRBJ2-3; v_call: TRBV7-8; d_call: .; cdr3_nt: TGTGCCAGCAGCTTAGTTCTAGCAGATACGCAGTATTTT; cdr3_aa: CASSLVLADTQYF
clone_size: .; j_call: TRBJ1-2; v_call: TRBV7-9; d_call: .; cdr3_nt: TGTGCCAGCAGACTACAGGACTATGGCTACACCTTC; cdr3_aa: CASRLQDYGYTF
clone_size: .; j_call: TRBJ1-1; v_call: TRBV30; d_call: TRBD1; cdr3_nt: TGTGCCTGGGGACAGGTTTACACTGAAGCTTTCTTT; cdr3_aa: CAWGQVYTEAFF
clone_size: .; j_call: TRBJ2-2; v_call: TRBV25-1; d_call: .; cdr3_nt: TGTGCCAGCAGTGCAATCCAGGGCACCGGGGAGCTGTTTTTT; cdr3_aa: CASSAIQGTGELFF
clone_size: .; j_call: TRBJ1-1; v_call: TRBV5-4; d_call: .; cdr3_nt: TGTGCCAGCAGCTCGGGACTTCGGCTTGAAGCTTTCTTT; cdr3_aa: CASSSGLRLEAFF
clone_size: .; j_call: TRBJ2-5; v_call: TRBV25-1; d_call: .; cdr3_nt: TGTGCCAGCAGTGAAAACCGGGAGACCCAGTACTTC; cdr3_aa: CASSENRETQYF
clone_size: .; j_call: TRBJ1-1; v_call: TRBV9; d_call: .; cdr3_nt: TGTGCCAGCAGCGCAGAAATGAACACTGAAGCTTTCTTT; cdr3_aa: CASSAEMNTEAFF
clone_size: .; j_call: TRBJ2-1; v_call: TRBV7-2; d_call: TRBD2; cdr3_nt: TGTGCCAGCAGCTCAAGAGCGGGAGGGTACAATGAGCAGTTCTTC; cdr3_aa: CASSSRAGGYNEQFF
clone_size: .; j_call: TRBJ2-7; v_call: TRBV4-3; d_call: TRBD1; cdr3_nt: TGCGCCAGCAGCCGTGAGAACAGGGGGCTGAACGAGCAGTACTTC; cdr3_aa: CASSRENRGLNEQYF
clone_size: .; j_call: TRBJ1-3; v_call: TRBV19; d_call: TRBD1; cdr3_nt: TGTGCCAGTATAGGAGCCGGGACAGGGCGAAATGATGGAAACACCATATATTTT; cdr3_aa: CASIGAGTGRNDGNTIYF
clone_size: .; j_call: TRBJ2-2; v_call: TRBV7-6; d_call: TRBD1; cdr3_nt: TGTGCCAGCAGCTTAGCGTACGAAGGAGACAGGGCGAACACCGGGGAGCTGTTTTTT; cdr3_aa: CASSLAYEGDRANTGELFF
clone_size: .; j_call: TRBJ1-1; v_call: TRBV30; d_call: TRBD1; cdr3_nt: TGTGCTCAGGACAGGGCCGCTGAAGCTTTCTTT; cdr3_aa: CAQDRAAEAFF
clone_size: .; j_call: TRBJ2-1; v_call: TRBV5-6; d_call: .; cdr3_nt: TGTGCCAGCAGCACCCAATACAGGGTTACCTACAATGAGCAGTTCTTC; cdr3_aa: CASSTQYRVTYNEQFF
clone_size: .; j_call: TRBJ1-2; v_call: TRBV19; d_call: .; cdr3_nt: TGTGCCAGTAGTATGGACAGCTATGGCTACACCTTC; cdr3_aa: CASSMDSYGYTF
clone_size: few; j_call: TRBJ1-2; v_call: TRBV4-3; d_call: .; cdr3_nt: TGCGCCAGCAGCCAAGATCGGTTCGGCGGGGGGTCGTATGGCTACACCTTC; cdr3_aa: CASSQDRFGGGSYGYTF
clone_size: .; j_call: TRBJ2-1; v_call: TRBV30; d_call: .; cdr3_nt: TGTGCCGCATGGGAGGAAGGCTACAATGAGCAGTTCTTC; cdr3_aa: CAAWEEGYNEQFF
clone_size: .; j_call: TRBJ1-3; v_call: TRBV5-8; d_call: .; cdr3_nt: TGTGCCAGCAGCTTGGGCCTCTACTCTGGAAACACCATATATTTT; cdr3_aa: CASSLGLYSGNTIYF
clone_size: .; j_call: TRBJ1-1; v_call: TRBV30; d_call: TRBD1; cdr3_nt: TGTGCCTGGAAGACCCGGACAGGGTCGAGCACTGAAGCTTTCTTT; cdr3_aa: CAWKTRTGSSTEAFF
clone_size: .; j_call: TRBJ1-5; v_call: TRBV7-8; d_call: .; cdr3_nt: TGTGCCAGCAGCTTAAACAGGGTCGGGCAGCCCCAGCATTTT; cdr3_aa: CASSLNRVGQPQHF
clone_size: .; j_call: TRBJ2-7; v_call: TRBV4-3; d_call: TRBD1; cdr3_nt: TGCGCCAGCAGCCAAGGTTGGACAGGCGGCTACGAGCAGTACTTC; cdr3_aa: CASSQGWTGGYEQYF
clone_size: .; j_call: TRBJ2-3; v_call: TRBV9; d_call: TRBD1; cdr3_nt: TGTGCCAGCAGTGGGACAGGCCGTGCCACAGATACGCAGTATTTT; cdr3_aa: CASSGTGRATDTQYF
clone_size: .; j_call: TRBJ1-1; v_call: TRBV29-1; d_call: TRBD1; cdr3_nt: TGCAGCGTCTCGGGACAGATGAACACTGAAGCTTTCTTT; cdr3_aa: CSVSGQMNTEAFF
clone_size: .; j_call: TRBJ2-3; v_call: TRBV4-3; d_call: TRBD1; cdr3_nt: TGCGCCAGCAGCCTATCACAGGGGGCGGAAGATACGCAGTATTTT; cdr3_aa: CASSLSQGAEDTQYF
clone_size: .; j_call: TRBJ1-1; v_call: TRBV13; d_call: .; cdr3_nt: TGTGCCAGCAGCCCTACACTGGACAGACGGAACACTGAAGCTTTCTTT; cdr3_aa: CASSPTLDRRNTEAFF
clone_size: .; j_call: TRBJ1-5; v_call: TRBV18; d_call: .; cdr3_nt: TGTGCCAGCTCACCAGGAGTCGGTAGCAATCAGCCCCAGCATTTT; cdr3_aa: CASSPGVGSNQPQHF
clone_size: .; j_call: TRBJ2-5; v_call: TRBV6-6; d_call: .; cdr3_nt: TGTGCCAGCAGTTATACTCAGCGGGTGGAAGAGACCCAGTACTTC; cdr3_aa: CASSYTQRVEETQYF
clone_size: once; j_call: TRBJ2-5; v_call: TRBV6-5; d_call: TRBD2; cdr3_nt: TGTGCCAGCCGTGCGGGGGGCGGTAAGACCCAGTACTTC; cdr3_aa: CASRAGGGKTQYF
clone_size: .; j_call: TRBJ2-1; v_call: TRBV11-3; d_call: .; cdr3_nt: TGTGCCAGCCACTCAGACGGACTATACAATGAGCAGTTCTTC; cdr3_aa: CASHSDGLYNEQFF
clone_size: once; j_call: TRBJ2-1; v_call: TRBV11-3; d_call: TRBD2; cdr3_nt: TGTGCCAGCAGCGGGACTAGCGGGGTTGAGCAGTTCTTC; cdr3_aa: CASSGTSGVEQFF
clone_size: .; j_call: TRBJ1-1; v_call: TRBV7-9; d_call: .; cdr3_nt: TGTTCCAGCACCGTCGACGGTGGAGGGACTGAAGCTTTCTTT; cdr3_aa: CSSTVDGGGTEAFF